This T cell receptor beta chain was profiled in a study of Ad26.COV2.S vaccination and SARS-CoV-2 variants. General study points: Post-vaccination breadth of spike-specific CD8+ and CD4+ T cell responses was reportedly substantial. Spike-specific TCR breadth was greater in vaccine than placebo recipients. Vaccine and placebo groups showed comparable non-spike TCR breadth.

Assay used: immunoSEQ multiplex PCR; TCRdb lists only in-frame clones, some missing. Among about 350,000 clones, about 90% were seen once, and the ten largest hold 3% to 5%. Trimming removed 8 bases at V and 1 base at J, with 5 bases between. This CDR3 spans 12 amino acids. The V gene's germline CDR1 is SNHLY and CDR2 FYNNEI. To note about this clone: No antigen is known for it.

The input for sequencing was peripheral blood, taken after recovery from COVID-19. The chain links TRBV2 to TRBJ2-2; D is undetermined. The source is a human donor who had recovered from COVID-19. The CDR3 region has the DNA TGTGCCAGCGAGTTGAACACCGGGGAGCTGTTTTTT. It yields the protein CASELNTGELFF.